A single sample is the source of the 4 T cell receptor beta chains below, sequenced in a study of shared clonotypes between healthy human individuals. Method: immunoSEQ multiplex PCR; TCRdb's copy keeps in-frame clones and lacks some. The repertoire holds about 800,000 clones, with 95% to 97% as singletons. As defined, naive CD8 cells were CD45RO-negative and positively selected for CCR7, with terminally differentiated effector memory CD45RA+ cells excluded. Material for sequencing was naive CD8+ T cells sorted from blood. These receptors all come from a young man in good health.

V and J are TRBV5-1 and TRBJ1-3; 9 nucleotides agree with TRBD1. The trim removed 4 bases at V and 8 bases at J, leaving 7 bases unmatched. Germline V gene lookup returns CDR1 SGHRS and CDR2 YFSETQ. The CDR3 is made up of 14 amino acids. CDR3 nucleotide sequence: TGCGCCAGCAGCCCCGGGACAGGGAAGGACACCATATATTTT. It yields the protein CASSPGTGKDTIYF.

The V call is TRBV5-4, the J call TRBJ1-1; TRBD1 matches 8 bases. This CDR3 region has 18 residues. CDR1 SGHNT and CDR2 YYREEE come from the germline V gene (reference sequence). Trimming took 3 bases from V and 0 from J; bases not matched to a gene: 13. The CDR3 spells CASSYLTGAGWMNTEAFF. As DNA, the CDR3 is TGTGCCAGCAGCTACCTGACAGGGGCGGGTTGGATGAACACTGAAGCTTTCTTT.

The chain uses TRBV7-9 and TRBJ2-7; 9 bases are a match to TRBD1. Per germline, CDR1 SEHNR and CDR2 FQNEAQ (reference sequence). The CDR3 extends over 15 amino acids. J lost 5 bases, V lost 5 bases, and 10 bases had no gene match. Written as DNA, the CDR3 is TGTGCCAGCAGCCACCGGGACAGGGTGAGCCACGAGCAGTACTTC. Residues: CASSHRDRVSHEQYF.

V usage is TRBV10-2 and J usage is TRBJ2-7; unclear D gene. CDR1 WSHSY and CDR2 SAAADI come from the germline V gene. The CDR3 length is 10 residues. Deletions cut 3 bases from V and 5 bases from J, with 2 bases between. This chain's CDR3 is CASSDDEQYF. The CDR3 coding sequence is TGCGCCAGCAGTGATGACGAGCAGTACTTC.